This TCR beta chain derives from a study of blood T cell repertoires in COVID-19. Study-level information: Sites across the United States, Italy and Spain contributed samples from acute and convalescent COVID-19. T cells, B-cell-depleted T cells, or PBMCs supplied cDNA or gDNA.

Original data processing: Amplifying reference gene primers gave estimates of nucleated cell counts. Generated by immunoSEQ multiplex PCR, the TCRdb table keeps only in-frame clones and is missing some. V, J and clone size were drawn from that table, and D and trimming were deduced from the DNA. Counted here are about 120,000 clones, over 65% occurring once; the ten biggest clones make up 3% to 4%. Germline V lookup: CDR1 MDHEN, CDR2 SYDVKM. The CDR3 is 17 residues long. J lost 0 bases, V lost 6 bases, and 11 bases had no gene match. This sequence joins TRBV28 and TRBJ1-5; 7 nucleotides align to TRBD1. The TCR was taken from a man aged 55 to 70 with acute or convalescent COVID-19. The source material was peripheral blood. Here the CDR3 reads CASSYPLGQSSNQPQHF. Here the CDR3 DNA reads TGTGCCAGCAGCTACCCCCTGGGACAGAGTAGCAATCAGCCCCAGCATTTT.